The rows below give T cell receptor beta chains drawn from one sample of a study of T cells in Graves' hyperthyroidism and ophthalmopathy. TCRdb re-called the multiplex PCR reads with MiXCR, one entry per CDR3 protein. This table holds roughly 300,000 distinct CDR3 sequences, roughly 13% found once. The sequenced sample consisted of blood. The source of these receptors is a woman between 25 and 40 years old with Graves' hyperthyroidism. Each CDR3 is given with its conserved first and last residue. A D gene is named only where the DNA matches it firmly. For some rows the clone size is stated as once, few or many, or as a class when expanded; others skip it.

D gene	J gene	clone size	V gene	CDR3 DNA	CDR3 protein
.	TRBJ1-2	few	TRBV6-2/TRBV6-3	TGTGCCAGCAGTTATTTCAACGTAATCTACACCTTC	CASSYFNVIYTF
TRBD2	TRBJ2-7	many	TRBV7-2	TGTGCCAGCAGTTTAGTGGGACTAAGTTACGAGCAGTACTTC	CASSLVGLSYEQYF
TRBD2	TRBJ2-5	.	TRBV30	TGTGCCTGGAGTGTAGGTCTCCAGGCCGGGGGGACCCGGTACTTC	CAWSVGLQAGGTRYF
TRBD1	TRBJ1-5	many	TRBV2	TGTGCCAGCAGTTCAACAGGGGTCAATCAGCCCCAGCATTTT	CASSSTGVNQPQHF
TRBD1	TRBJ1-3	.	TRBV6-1	TGTGCCAGCAGAGTAGGACAGGGCAATAGAAACACCATATATTTT	CASRVGQGNRNTIYF
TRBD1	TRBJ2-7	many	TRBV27	TGTGCCAGCAGTCATCCGGGACAGGGACCCTACGAGCAGTACTTC	CASSHPGQGPYEQYF
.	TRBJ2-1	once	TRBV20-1	TGCAGTGCCAACTGGTCTCAGGGAAATGAGCAGTTCTTC	CSANWSQGNEQFF
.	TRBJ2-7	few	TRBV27	TGTGCCAGCAGTGCCGCGTGGGGCGAGCAGTACTTC	CASSAAWGEQYF
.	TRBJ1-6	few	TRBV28	TGTGCCAGCAGTTTAGGAGGGGCAACGGCTTCACCCCTCCACTTT	CASSLGGATASPLHF
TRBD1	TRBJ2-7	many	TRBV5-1	TGCGCCAGCAGCTTGGGACAGGGGTCCTACGAGCAGTACTTC	CASSLGQGSYEQYF
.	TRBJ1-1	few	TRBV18	TGTGCCAGCTCACCGGACAGAAAAGCTTTCTTT	CASSPDRKAFF
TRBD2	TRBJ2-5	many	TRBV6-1	TGTGCCAGCAGTCGCAGCGGGAGGGCCCACGAGACCCAGTACTTC	CASSRSGRAHETQYF
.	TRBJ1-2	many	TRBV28	TGTGCCAGCAGTCCAGGGAACTATGGCTACACCTTC	CASSPGNYGYTF
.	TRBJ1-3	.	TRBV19	TGTGCCAGTAGAGAAACACAGAGCGGAAACACCATATATTTT	CASRETQSGNTIYF
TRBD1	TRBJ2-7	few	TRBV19	TGTGCCAGCAGAACTAGGGGGCCTTCCTACGAGCAGTACTTC	CASRTRGPSYEQYF
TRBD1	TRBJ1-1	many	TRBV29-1	TGCAGCGTTGAGACAGGGGCATGGAACACTGAAGCTTTCTTT	CSVETGAWNTEAFF
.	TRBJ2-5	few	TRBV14	TGTGCCAGCAGCCAACTATCTAATAGGGTCTACTTC	CASSQLSNRVYF
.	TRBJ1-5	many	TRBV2	TGTGCCAGCAGCTCAGGGGAAAGACAGCCCCAGCATTTT	CASSSGERQPQHF